These 6 T cell receptor beta chains originate from one sample sequenced in a study of blood T cell repertoires in COVID-19. The data were produced by immunoSEQ multiplex PCR, yet TCRdb's version contains in-frame clones alone and is incomplete. The sample shows about 87,000 clones, over 75% of them seen only once. The sequencing input was peripheral blood. The receptors were gathered from a man at least 80 years old with acute or convalescent COVID-19.

V and J are TRBV30 and TRBJ1-4; tentative D call: TRBD1 (5 bases). CDR3 length equals 14 residues. The V gene lost 1 base and the J gene lost 0 bases, with 6 bases spanning the gap. Germline CDR1 and CDR2: GTSNPN and SVGIG (reference sequence). CDR3 residues: CAWSAGSTNEKLFF. CDR3 sequence (DNA): TGTGCCTGGAGTGCAGGGTCAACTAATGAAAAACTGTTTTTT.

Regarding this clone: The same CDR3 also results from other DNA sequences found in this sample. This chain joins TRBV7-3 and TRBJ2-3, with a weak D call TRBD2 (6 bases). The CDR3 is 13 residues long. V was pared by 4 bases and J by 6 bases, with 11 bases between. Germline V gene lookup returns CDR1 SGHTA and CDR2 FQGTGA. The CDR3 protein is CASSSSLADTQYF. In nucleotides, the CDR3 is TGTGCCAGCAGCTCCTCGCTAGCGGATACGCAGTATTTT.

The CDR3 nucleotides read TGTGCCAGTAGTATAGTCGCGGGACAGAAAGAGACCCAGTACTTC. It specifies CASSIVAGQKETQYF. This sequence joins TRBV19 and TRBJ2-5; possibly TRBD1 for D (7 bases). This CDR3 region has 15 residues. Germline V CDR1 and CDR2: LNHDA, SQIVND (reference sequence). V was pared by 1 base and J by 3 bases, with 12 bases between.

The chain combines TRBV11-2 with TRBJ1-2; D not certain. The CDR3 runs to 13 residues. The V end lost 5 bases, the J end lost 4 bases, and 11 bases lay between the germline ends. Per germline, CDR1 SGHAT and CDR2 FQNNGV. The CDR3 DNA sequence: TGTGCCAGCAGCGGACGGGGAATCTATGGCTACACCTTC. Its protein product is CASSGRGIYGYTF.

This rearrangement joins TRBV10-3 to TRBJ2-1, with D possibly matching TRBD1 (6 bases). Per the germline V gene, CDR1 is ENHRY and CDR2 is SYGVKD. Trimming took 0 bases from V and 3 from J, leaving 9 bases between them. CDR3 length: 15 residues. The CDR3 nucleotides read TGTGCCATCAGTGAGTCAGGACAGTTCTACAATGAGCAGTTCTTC. Translating it yields CAISESGQFYNEQFF.

Written as DNA, the CDR3 is TGCGCCAGCAGCTGGCCCTGGGCCGAAAATGAGCAGTTCTTC. This codes for CASSWPWAENEQFF. The chain is built from TRBV5-1 and TRBJ2-1; no definite D call. CDR1 SGHRS and CDR2 YFSETQ come from the germline V gene. This CDR3 comprises 14 residues. Trimming left V 3 bases short and J 7 bases short, with 14 bases between.